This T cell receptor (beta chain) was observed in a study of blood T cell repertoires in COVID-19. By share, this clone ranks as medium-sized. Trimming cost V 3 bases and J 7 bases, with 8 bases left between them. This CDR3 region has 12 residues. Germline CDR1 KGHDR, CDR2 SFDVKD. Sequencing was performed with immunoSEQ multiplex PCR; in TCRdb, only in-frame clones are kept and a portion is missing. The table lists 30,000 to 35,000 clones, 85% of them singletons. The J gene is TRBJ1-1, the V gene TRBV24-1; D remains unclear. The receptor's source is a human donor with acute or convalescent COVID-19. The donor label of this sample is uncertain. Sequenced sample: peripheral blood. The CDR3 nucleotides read TGTGCCACCAGTGATGGCGGACTTGAAGCTTTCTTT. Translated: CATSDGGLEAFF.